Presented here are 13 T cell receptor beta chains from one specimen sequenced in a study of blood T cell repertoires in COVID-19. The assay was immunoSEQ multiplex PCR, and TCRdb's table has in-frame clones only and misses some. The sample lists more than 300,000 clones, nearly 90% occurring once. The sample was peripheral blood. The receptor source for this set is a woman between 40 and 55 years old with COVID-19, enrolled during active disease.

The genes are TRBV4-3 and TRBJ2-5; 11 bases are a match to TRBD1. The CDR3 extends over 15 amino acids. Germline V CDR1 and CDR2: LGHNA, YSLEER. V lost 3 bases, J lost 5 bases, and 5 bases stayed unmatched. CDR3: CASSHSGTGGETQYF. DNA for the CDR3: TGCGCCAGCAGCCATTCCGGGACAGGGGGGGAGACCCAGTACTTC.

This sequence joins TRBV2 and TRBJ1-1; D possibly corresponds to TRBD1 (6 bases). Trimming left V 6 bases short and J 1 base short, with 12 bases between. From germline, CDR1 is SNHLY and CDR2 FYNNEI. CDR3 length: 14 amino acids. CDR3: CASSAKQGNTEAFF. The DNA for the CDR3 is TGTGCCAGCAGCGCTAAACAGGGGAACACTGAAGCTTTCTTT.

The CDR3 region is CASSLGGTNQPQHF. CDR3 in DNA: TGTGCCAGCAGTTTAGGAGGGACCAATCAGCCCCAGCATTTT. The chain recombines TRBV27 with TRBJ1-5; D may be TRBD1 (5 bases). The V end lost 2 bases, the J end lost 3 bases, and 8 bases lay between the germline ends. Per the germline V gene, CDR1 is MNHEY and CDR2 is SMNVEV (reference sequence). The CDR3 consists of 14 residues.

The V gene is TRBV14, the J gene TRBJ1-4, with 7 bases lining up with TRBD1. Germline V gene lookup returns CDR1 SGHDN and CDR2 FVKESK. Trimming at V came to 5 bases and at J to 8 bases, leaving 14 bases not matched to a gene. This CDR3 comprises 16 residues. The CDR3 DNA sequence: TGTGCCAGCAGCGTCCGGGCCCAGGGGGTTCGGGAAAAACTGTTTTTT. Residues: CASSVRAQGVREKLFF.

The rearrangement links TRBV16 to TRBJ1-2, with 7 bases that match TRBD1. This CDR3 contains 14 residues. J lost 1 base, V lost 6 bases, and 5 bases had no gene match. Germline V gene data show CDR1 as KGHSY and CDR2 as FQNENV. CDR3 amino acids: CASSPGQFNYGYTF. The CDR3 nucleotides read TGTGCCAGCAGTCCGGGACAGTTTAACTATGGCTACACCTTC.

This chain uses TRBV5-5 with TRBJ2-5; 12 bases agree with TRBD2. The trim removed 4 bases at V and 0 bases at J, leaving 4 bases unmatched. Looked up from germline, CDR1 is SGHKS and CDR2 is YYEKEE (reference sequence). The CDR3 sequence is 16 residues long. The CDR3 here is CASSPGTSGYQETQYF. The CDR3 DNA reads TGTGCCAGCAGCCCTGGGACTAGCGGGTACCAAGAGACCCAGTACTTC.

The count of this clone is one. This rearrangement joins TRBV18 to TRBJ1-2; no definite D call. The ends were cut back, 5 bases at V and 6 bases at J, with 13 bases in the middle. Germline assignment: CDR1 KGHSH and CDR2 LQKENI. The CDR3 is 13 amino acids. As DNA, the CDR3 is TGTGCCAGCTCAGAGACGGAGTCTGATGGCTACACCTTC. This encodes CASSETESDGYTF.

The chain combines TRBV7-2 with TRBJ1-1, with TRBD1 identical over 7 bases. V lost 5 bases, J lost 4 bases, and 10 bases stayed unmatched. Germline V gene lookup returns CDR1 SGHTA and CDR2 FQGNSA. CDR3 length: 15 residues. The CDR3 here is CASSLYRGRGTEAFF. The DNA for the CDR3 is TGTGCCAGCAGCCTTTACAGGGGAAGGGGCACTGAAGCTTTCTTT.

V usage is TRBV9 and J usage is TRBJ2-5, with 14 bases identical to TRBD2. V lost 4 bases, J lost 4 bases, and 3 bases stayed unmatched. The CDR3 runs 15 residues. CDR1 is SGDLS and CDR2 is YYNGEE in the germline V gene. The CDR3 nucleotides are TGTGCCAGCAGCCTGGGGACTAGCGGGGGAGAGACCCAGTACTTC. Its translation is CASSLGTSGGETQYF.

The J gene is TRBJ2-1, the V gene TRBV10-2; the match to TRBD1 covers 9 bases. The trim removed 5 bases at V and 6 bases at J, leaving 8 bases unmatched. Germline-derived CDR1 and CDR2 are WSHSY and SAAADI. The CDR3 length is 15 residues. CDR3 DNA: TGCGCCAGCAGTATTGGACAGGGGTTCCCCAATGAGCAGTTCTTC. Its translation: CASSIGQGFPNEQFF.

This chain links TRBV16 with TRBJ1-1; perhaps TRBD1 as D (6 bases). V was pared by 3 bases and J by 1 base, with 9 bases between. The germline V gene encodes CDR1 KGHSY and CDR2 FQNENV. The CDR3 spans 14 residues. Here the CDR3 DNA reads TGTGCCAGCAGCCAGGGACACCAGAACACTGAAGCTTTCTTT. Amino acid sequence: CASSQGHQNTEAFF.

The chain combines TRBV19 with TRBJ2-7; 9 nucleotides line up with TRBD1. This CDR3 has 15 residues. Germline V CDR1 and CDR2: LNHDA, SQIVND (reference sequence). With V trimmed by 2 bases and J by 6 bases, 8 bases remained unmatched. CDR3 bases: TGTGCCAGTAGTATAACCGGGACAGGGAGGGGCGAGCAGTACTTC. Its protein is CASSITGTGRGEQYF.

The chain couples TRBV7-8 to TRBJ2-1; the match to TRBD2 covers 16 bases. The CDR3 spans 20 residues. Per germline, CDR1 SGHVS and CDR2 FQNEAQ. V dropped 4 bases and J dropped 7; count of bases not matched to a gene: 16. The chain's CDR3 is CASSSGRHLGTSGRGNEQFF. DNA of the CDR3: TGTGCCAGCAGCTCCGGCCGGCACCTCGGGACTAGCGGGAGGGGAAATGAGCAGTTCTTC.